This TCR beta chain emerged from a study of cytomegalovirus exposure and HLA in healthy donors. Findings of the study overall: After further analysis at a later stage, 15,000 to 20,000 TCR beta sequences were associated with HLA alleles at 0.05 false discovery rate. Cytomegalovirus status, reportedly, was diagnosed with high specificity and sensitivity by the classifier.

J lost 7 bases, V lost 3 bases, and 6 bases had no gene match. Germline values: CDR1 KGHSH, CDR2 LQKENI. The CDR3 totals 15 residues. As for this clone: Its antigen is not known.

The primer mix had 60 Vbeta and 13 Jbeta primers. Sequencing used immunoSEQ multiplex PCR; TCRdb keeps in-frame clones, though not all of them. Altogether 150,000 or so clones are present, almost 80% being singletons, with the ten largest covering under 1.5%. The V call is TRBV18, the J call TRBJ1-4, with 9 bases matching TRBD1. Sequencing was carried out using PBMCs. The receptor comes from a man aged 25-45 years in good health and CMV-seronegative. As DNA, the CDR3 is TGTGCCAGCTCACCGCGACAGGGGGGGAGTGAAAAACTGTTTTTT. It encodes CASSPRQGGSEKLFF.